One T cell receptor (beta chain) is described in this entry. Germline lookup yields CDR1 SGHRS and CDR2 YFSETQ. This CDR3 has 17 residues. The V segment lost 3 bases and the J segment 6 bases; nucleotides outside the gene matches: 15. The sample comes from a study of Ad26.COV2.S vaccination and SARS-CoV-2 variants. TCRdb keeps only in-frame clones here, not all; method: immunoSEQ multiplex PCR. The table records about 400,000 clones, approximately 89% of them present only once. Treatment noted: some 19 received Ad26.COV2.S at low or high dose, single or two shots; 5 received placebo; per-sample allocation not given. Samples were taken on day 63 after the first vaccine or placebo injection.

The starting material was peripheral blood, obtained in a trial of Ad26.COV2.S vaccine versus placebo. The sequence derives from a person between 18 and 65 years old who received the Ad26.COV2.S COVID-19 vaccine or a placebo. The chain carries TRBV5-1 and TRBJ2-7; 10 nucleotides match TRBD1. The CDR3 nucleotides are TGCGCCAGCAGCTCGGTTCTTCCCGGGACAGGGGTCGGCGAGCAGTACTTC. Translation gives CASSSVLPGTGVGEQYF.